The present T cell receptor beta chain was sequenced within a study of monozygotic twins with inflammatory bowel disease. Study conclusions and caveats: Variability in patient repertoires may have come partly from differing immunosuppressive treatments. By inverse Simpson index, TCRbeta diversity was lower in IBD patients than in healthy co-twins. IBD patients, compared with healthy twins, shared fewer clonotypes with others (especially with disease activity).

As to this clonotype: Its matching antigen is unknown.

Each CDR3 protein gets one entry in TCRdb, which reprocessed the 5' RACE reads and gives no DNA. This table holds roughly 300,000 distinct CDR3 sequences. Researchers collected approximately 2.7 ml of blood per donor. Sequencing input: blood. The sequence was collected from a human donor with ulcerative colitis or Crohn's disease, or a healthy co-twin of an affected twin (not recorded which).

The CDR3 loop reads CSARARAGYEQYF. The chain is built from TRBV20-1 and TRBJ2-7; TCRdb names TRBD2, which stays unverified in the absence of DNA. The CDR3 is made up of 13 amino acids. Germline values: CDR1 DFQATT, CDR2 SNEGSKA (reference sequence).